These 22 T cell receptor beta chains share one sample of origin, sequenced in a study of blood T cell repertoires in COVID-19. Clones were sequenced by immunoSEQ multiplex PCR, and TCRdb holds only the in-frame ones, with some missing. Among fewer than 300,000 clones listed, roughly four fifths were seen once. Specimen: peripheral blood. Every receptor here comes from a woman in her 50s who had recovered from COVID-19.

The genes are TRBV5-6 and TRBJ2-7; TRBD1 matches 8 bases. The germline CDR1 and CDR2 sequences are SGHDT and YYEEEE. Unmatched junction bases numbered 6, after V lost 3 bases and J lost 1 base. The CDR3 extends over 15 amino acids. DNA for the CDR3: TGTGCCAGCAGCTCGCTGGGACAGGTGTCCTACGAGCAGTACTTC. Its translation: CASSSLGQVSYEQYF.

This chain joins TRBV9 and TRBJ2-7; 9 bases fit TRBD1. Germline loops: CDR1 SGDLS, CDR2 YYNGEE. V shed 4 bases, J shed 5 bases, and the junction held 10 bases outside the gene matches. This CDR3 is built from 15 residues. CDR3 in DNA: TGTGCCAGCAGCTCCCCTACAGGGGGCGGCGACGAGCAGTACTTC. Protein: CASSSPTGGGDEQYF.

This chain joins TRBV7-9 and TRBJ1-1; 9 bases line up with TRBD1. This CDR3 comprises 15 residues. Germline V CDR1 and CDR2: SEHNR, FQNEAQ (reference sequence). Germline trimming cut 11 bases from V and 0 bases from J; bases unmatched to any gene: 10. This CDR3 is CALRTGDAVNTEAFF. The CDR3 region has the DNA TGTGCCTTAAGGACAGGGGACGCCGTGAACACTGAAGCTTTCTTT. Together with reference TRBV7-9 and TRBJ1-1, the CDR3 gives the full variable domain: DTGVSQNPRHKITKRGQNVTFRCDPISEHNRLYWYRQTLGQGPEFLTYFQNEAQLEKSRLLSDRFSAERPKGSFSTLEIQRTEQGDSAMYLCALRTGDAVNTEAFFGQGTRLTVV.

The rearrangement links TRBV19 to TRBJ1-2; 7 nucleotides match TRBD1. This CDR3 region has 14 residues. V dropped 6 bases and J dropped 6; count of bases not matched to a gene: 10. Germline CDR1 reads LNHDA; CDR2 reads SQIVND (reference sequence). CDR3 sequence: CASSRDSIGDGYTF. The DNA for the CDR3 is TGTGCCAGTAGCCGGGACAGTATTGGGGATGGCTACACCTTC.

The DNA for the CDR3 is TGTGCCAGCAGTGAAAGAAGGGCGGGAGAGCAGTACTTC. Translating gives CASSERRAGEQYF. The chain uses TRBV25-1 and TRBJ2-7; a possible D gene is TRBD2 (6 bases). The length of the CDR3 is 13 residues. V gave up 2 bases and J gave up 7 bases, with 12 bases separating them. The V gene's germline CDR1 is MGHDK and CDR2 SYGVNS.

The chain combines TRBV12-3 or TRBV12-4 with TRBJ1-4, with 7 nucleotides matching TRBD1. V lost 5 bases, J lost 8 bases, and 5 bases stayed unmatched. CDR3 length equals 13 residues. CDR3 sequence (DNA): TGTGCCAGCAGTCGGGGCAGGGGGGAAAAACTGTTTTTT. Its protein product is CASSRGRGEKLFF.

The chain uses TRBV7-9 and TRBJ1-3; TRBD1 might be the D (5 bases). Germline values: CDR1 SEHNR, CDR2 FQNEAQ (reference sequence). The CDR3 covers 15 residues. Trimming pared 3 bases from V and 0 bases from J, leaving 9 bases between. CDR3 sequence: CASSLGLSSGNTIYF. In DNA, the CDR3 is TGTGCCAGCAGCTTGGGACTCAGCTCTGGAAACACCATATATTTT.

This clone showed up many times. The chain employs TRBV19 and TRBJ2-1, with TRBD2 matching over 14 bases. J was trimmed by 8 bases and V by 5 bases; bases with no gene match: 8. The CDR3 has 16 amino acids. Per the germline V gene, CDR1 is LNHDA and CDR2 is SQIVND (reference sequence). The CDR3 sequence is CASSGRLAGGLDEQFF. The CDR3 DNA sequence: TGTGCCAGTAGTGGCCGACTAGCGGGAGGGTTAGATGAGCAGTTCTTC. Complete variable domain (other parts from reference TRBV19 and TRBJ2-1): DGGITQSPKYLFRKEGQNVTLSCEQNLNHDAMYWYRQDPGQGLRLIYYSQIVNDFQKGDIAEGYSVSREKKESFPLTVTSAQKNPTAFYLCASSGRLAGGLDEQFFGPGTRLTVL.

This sequence joins TRBV29-1 and TRBJ1-4; D possibly corresponds to TRBD1 (5 bases). Trimming removed 7 bases from V and 5 bases from J, with 14 bases in between. There are 13 residues in the CDR3. CDR1 is SQVTM, CDR2 ANQGSEA, per germline. The CDR3 sequence: CSALGQGNEKLFF. For the CDR3, the DNA is TGCAGCGCCCTGGGCCAGGGAAATGAAAAACTGTTTTTT.

The chain couples TRBV5-1 to TRBJ2-1; D might be TRBD2 (5 bases). Germline lookup yields CDR1 SGHRS and CDR2 YFSETQ. The CDR3 totals 14 residues. The V and J ends lost 4 bases and 7 bases respectively, with 15 bases between them. The CDR3 protein is CASSPPDSANEQFF. The CDR3 DNA sequence: TGCGCCAGCAGCCCGCCGGACTCAGCGAATGAGCAGTTCTTC.

A note on this clone: Mismatch with germline at one junction end may stem from a read error. The CDR3 spells CASSPIPVENTKAFF. The CDR3 region has the DNA TGTGCCAGCAGCCCCATCCCGGTTGAGAACACTAAAGCTTTCTTT. This rearrangement joins TRBV11-2 to TRBJ1-1; D not resolved. There are 15 residues in the CDR3. The germline V gene encodes CDR1 SGHAT and CDR2 FQNNGV.

The chain combines TRBV20-1 with TRBJ2-5, with TRBD2 identical over 7 bases. The CDR3 spans 13 residues. V was pared by 3 bases and J by 3 bases, with 4 bases of the junction left unmatched. Germline assignment: CDR1 DFQATT and CDR2 SNEGSKA (reference sequence). The CDR3 sequence is CSASPAGKETQYF. DNA of the CDR3: TGCAGTGCTAGTCCAGCGGGGAAAGAGACCCAGTACTTC.

CDR3 sequence reads: CASSQSGRNQETQYF. In DNA, the CDR3 is TGTGCCAGCAGTCAAAGCGGGAGGAACCAAGAGACCCAGTACTTC. V usage is TRBV4-2 and J usage is TRBJ2-5; 9 positions match TRBD2. V gave up 6 bases and J gave up 0 bases; unmatched junction bases: 5. The CDR3 consists of 15 residues. Per germline, CDR1 LGHNA and CDR2 YNFKEQ.

The chain is built from TRBV18 and TRBJ1-1; D uncertain. This CDR3 comprises 12 residues. V was cut by 2 bases and J by 5 bases, with 6 bases left in between. Germline V gene sequence: CDR1 KGHSH, CDR2 LQKENI. In DNA form, the CDR3 reads TGTGCCAGCTCACCATCCGGGACTGAAGCTTTCTTT. Translated, it gives CASSPSGTEAFF.

The V gene is TRBV3-1 (or the pseudogene TRBV3-2), the J gene TRBJ2-2; D is undetermined. Looked up from germline, CDR1 is LGHDT and CDR2 is YNNKEL (reference sequence). The CDR3 runs 17 residues. V lost 2 bases and J lost 4, with 17 bases in between. CDR3: CASSQFVHSLSTGELFF. The CDR3 DNA reads as TGTGCCAGCAGCCAATTCGTCCATAGTTTAAGCACCGGGGAGCTGTTTTTT.

In DNA form, the CDR3 reads TGTGCCAGCAGCCCAGCGGGGTTTACCGGGGAGCTGTTTTTT. This sequence encodes CASSPAGFTGELFF. The genes are TRBV7-7 and TRBJ2-2, with 7 bases lining up with TRBD2. V trimming: 5 bases; J trimming: 5 bases; junction bases outside the gene matches: 5. From germline, CDR1 is SSHAT and CDR2 FNYEAQ (reference sequence). The CDR3 is 14 amino acids.

This clone occurred many times. V and J are TRBV7-9 and TRBJ2-7, with TRBD2 matching 8 bases. Losses at the gene ends were 3 bases for V and 2 bases for J; bases not matched to a gene: 15. This CDR3 contains 18 residues. Germline CDR1 reads SEHNR; CDR2 reads FQNEAQ (reference sequence). The CDR3 loop reads CASSLGAEAGGYAYEQYF. DNA of the CDR3: TGTGCCAGCAGCTTGGGTGCCGAGGCGGGGGGCTATGCCTACGAGCAGTACTTC.

The gene calls are TRBV7-2 and TRBJ2-3, with 14 positions matching TRBD2. Trimming cost V 5 bases and J 10 bases; bases outside gene matches: 11. The V gene's germline CDR1 is SGHTA and CDR2 FQGNSA. The CDR3 contains 16 residues. CDR3 in DNA: TGTGCCAGCAGCCTGGGAGGGACTAGCGGGAGAGGCGCGCAGTATTTT. Its protein is CASSLGGTSGRGAQYF.

The gene calls are TRBV3-1 (or the pseudogene TRBV3-2) and TRBJ2-7; 11 positions agree with TRBD2. V lost 6 bases, J lost 3 bases, and 4 bases stayed unmatched. Germline loops: CDR1 LGHDT, CDR2 YNNKEL (reference sequence). The CDR3 length is 14 residues. The CDR3 loop reads CASSIAGGNYEQYF. The CDR3 nucleotides read TGTGCCAGCAGTATAGCGGGGGGGAACTACGAGCAGTACTTC.

The chain joins TRBV7-2 to TRBJ2-7; TRBD2 agrees at 12 bases. The V gene end was trimmed by 4 bases and the J gene end by 7 bases; junction bases not matched to a gene: 14. The CDR3 totals 17 residues. Germline-derived CDR1 and CDR2 are SGHTA and FQGNSA. The CDR3 here is CASSSPGLAGLYVEQYF. CDR3 sequence (DNA): TGTGCCAGCAGCTCCCCGGGACTAGCGGGCCTCTACGTAGAGCAGTACTTC.

Concerning this clone itself: The sample has other DNA sequences that encode this CDR3 too. CDR3 sequence: CASSLDRGTEAFF. The CDR3 DNA is TGTGCCAGCAGCTTAGATCGGGGCACTGAAGCTTTCTTT. The chain employs TRBV7-9 and TRBJ1-1; D not resolved. Between the trimmed V and J ends, which lost 1 base and 4 bases, there was a span of 7 bases. Germline CDR1 is SEHNR and CDR2 is FQNEAQ (reference sequence). The length of the CDR3 is 13 residues. The full variable domain, completed using reference TRBV7-9 and TRBJ1-1, is DTGVSQNPRHKITKRGQNVTFRCDPISEHNRLYWYRQTLGQGPEFLTYFQNEAQLEKSRLLSDRFSAERPKGSFSTLEIQRTEQGDSAMYLCASSLDRGTEAFFGQGTRLTVV.

The V call is TRBV9, the J call TRBJ2-2; unclear D gene. The germline CDR1 and CDR2 sequences are SGDLS and YYNGEE. The germline V and J ends were trimmed by 4 bases and 2 bases, with 15 bases remaining between them. This CDR3 comprises 16 residues. CDR3 in DNA: TGTGCCAGCAGCATAGGAAAAACAAGTAACACCGGGGAGCTGTTTTTT. Translated: CASSIGKTSNTGELFF.